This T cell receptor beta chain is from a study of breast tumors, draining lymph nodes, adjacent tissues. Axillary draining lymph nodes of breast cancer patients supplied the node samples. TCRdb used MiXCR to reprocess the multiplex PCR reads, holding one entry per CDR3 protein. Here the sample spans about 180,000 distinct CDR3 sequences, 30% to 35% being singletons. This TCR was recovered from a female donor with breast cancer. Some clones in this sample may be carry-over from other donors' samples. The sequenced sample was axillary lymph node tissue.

The CDR3 DNA follows: TGCAGTGCTAGAGTAGCGGGGGGGGCCCCGCAGTTCTTC. It yields the protein CSARVAGGAPQFF. J is TRBJ2-1 and V is TRBV20-1; 11 bases are a match to TRBD2. The V segment lost 1 base and the J segment 12 bases; nucleotides outside the gene matches: 5. This CDR3 region has 13 residues. Germline CDR1 reads DFQATT; CDR2 reads SNEGSKA (reference sequence).